This T cell receptor beta chain was found in a study of T cell responses to AZD1222 COVID-19 vaccine. Overall study context: Pooled together were second doses at about 4 or about 12 weeks.

Germline CDR1 is SGDLS and CDR2 is YYNGEE. V was shortened by 3 bases and J by 7 bases, with 13 bases between the two germline ends. The CDR3 loop spans 14 amino acids. Regarding the study as a whole: Donors were largely white British and mainly female; clonal diversity was possibly underestimated. When two AZD1222 doses had been given, Spike-specific TCR breadth and depth rose.

Notes on this clone: Its target is not known.

Sequenced by immunoSEQ multiplex PCR; TCRdb stores in-frame clones only, minus some. The sample holds 110,000 to 150,000 clones; around 90% are singletons and the top ten take more than 3.5%. V usage is TRBV9 and J usage is TRBJ2-2; the D is unclear. Here the sequenced sample was peripheral blood, taken on day 0 of AZD1222 vaccination. The sequence derives from an adult in good health. The CDR3 here is CASSADSSSGELFF. CDR3 in DNA: TGTGCCAGCAGCGCAGACTCGAGTAGCGGGGAGCTGTTTTTT.